The 18 T cell receptor beta chains reported below all come from one sample, sequenced in a study of cytomegalovirus exposure and HLA in healthy donors. PCR employed 60 Vbeta and 13 Jbeta primers. Some clones are missing from TCRdb's copy, which holds only in-frame ones; the method was immunoSEQ multiplex PCR. This sample has under 130,000 clones, with under 85% found just once. Input material: PBMCs. The receptors were gathered from a middle-aged woman in good health and CMV-seropositive.

For this clone: Other DNA sequences in the same sample also yield this CDR3. The chain couples TRBV2 to TRBJ2-7; D possibly corresponds to TRBD2 (6 bases). The CDR3 is 14 residues long. CDR1 and CDR2 from the germline V gene are SNHLY and FYNNEI. Trimming pared 3 bases from V and 1 base from J, leaving 10 bases between. The CDR3: CASSDQGLSYEQYF. CDR3 DNA sequence: TGTGCCAGCAGTGACCAGGGACTGTCCTACGAGCAGTACTTC. Full variable domain (missing parts from reference TRBV2 and TRBJ2-7): EPEVTQTPSHQVTQMGQEVILRCVPISNHLYFYWYRQILGQKVEFLVSFYNNEISEKSEIFDDQFSVERPDGSNFTLKIRSTKLEDSAMYFCASSDQGLSYEQYFGPGTRLTVT.

The genes are TRBV5-1 and TRBJ1-3, with TRBD1 matching 9 bases. This CDR3 has 16 residues. Germline-derived CDR1 and CDR2 are SGHRS and YFSETQ. V gave up 4 bases and J gave up 2 bases; unmatched junction bases: 7. The CDR3 nucleotides read TGCGCCAGCAGCCTGGACGGGGACAGGGCTGGAAACACCATATATTTT. Translating gives CASSLDGDRAGNTIYF.

The rearrangement joins TRBV5-3 to TRBJ2-6; 8 bases match TRBD1. TRBV5-3 is an open reading frame, and its role is uncertain. Trimming removed 4 bases from V and 9 bases from J; junction bases left unmatched: 9. The CDR3 runs 15 residues. CDR3 sequence (DNA): TGTGCCAGAAGCCCTAAGTTGGGGACAGGCAACGTCCTGACTTTC. Protein sequence: CARSPKLGTGNVLTF.

This clone was seen more than once but under ten times. The V call is TRBV12-5, the J call TRBJ2-7; possible D gene TRBD1, 5 bases. In germline, CDR1 is LGHNT, CDR2 FRNRAP. The CDR3 contains 18 residues. V was pared by 4 bases and J by 2 bases, with 24 bases between. The CDR3 loop is CASGSTWQLDRRPYEQYF. Written as DNA, the CDR3 is TGTGCTAGTGGTTCCACCTGGCAGCTAGACAGACGACCCTACGAGCAGTACTTC.

This chain's CDR3 is CASSSTTGTGETQYF. The CDR3 region has the DNA TGTGCCAGCAGCTCAACCACCGGGACAGGGGAGACCCAGTACTTC. The J gene is TRBJ2-5, the V gene TRBV7-8, with 9 positions matching TRBD1. V gave up 4 bases and J gave up 5 bases; unmatched junction bases: 8. The length of the CDR3 is 15 residues. CDR1 and CDR2 (germline): SGHVS, FQNEAQ.

This chain joins TRBV5-5 and TRBJ1-2; tentatively, D is TRBD1 (5 bases). With 4 bases removed from V and 14 bases from J, the gap between germline ends came to 27 bases. This CDR3 has 15 residues. Per the germline V gene, CDR1 is SGHKS and CDR2 is YYEKEE (reference sequence). For the CDR3, the DNA is TGTGCCAGCAGCCCCCGTTGGGGGGAGGGACGGGGAGTTACCTTC. It encodes CASSPRWGEGRGVTF. The full variable domain, rest sourced from reference TRBV5-5 and TRBJ1-2, is DAGVTQSPTHLIKTRGQQVTLRCSPISGHKSVSWYQQVLGQGPQFIFQYYEKEERGRGNFPDRFSARQFPNYSSELNVNALLLGDSALYLCASSPRWGEGRGVTFGSGTRLTVV.

The chain employs TRBV15 and TRBJ2-7, with D possibly TRBD1 on 6 matching bases. The CDR3 runs 17 residues. V gave up 2 bases and J gave up 2 bases, with 19 bases separating them. Looked up from germline, CDR1 is LNHNV and CDR2 is YYDKDF (reference sequence). The CDR3 region is CATSRTAGASVAYEQYF. For the CDR3, the DNA is TGTGCCACCAGCAGAACAGCAGGGGCGTCAGTAGCCTACGAGCAGTACTTC.

This clone was detected only once. CDR3 nucleotide sequence: TGTGCCAGCAGTTTATACGGGACATCCTCCTACGAGCAGTACTTC. Encoded protein: CASSLYGTSSYEQYF. This chain links TRBV27 with TRBJ2-7; a possible D gene is TRBD1 (6 bases). V lost 1 base and J lost 0, with 10 bases in between. This CDR3 spans 15 amino acids. CDR1 and CDR2 from the germline V gene are MNHEY and SMNVEV (reference sequence).

CDR3 DNA: TGTGCCAGCAGTGAAAGACAGGGGCAGGGGGAAAAACTGTTTTTT. This translates into CASSERQGQGEKLFF. The chain employs TRBV27 and TRBJ1-4, with 8 bases that match TRBD1. Trimming at V came to 5 bases and at J to 8 bases, leaving 10 bases not matched to a gene. This CDR3 contains 15 residues. CDR1 MNHEY and CDR2 SMNVEV come from the germline V gene (reference sequence).

The chain joins TRBV4-3 to TRBJ1-2, with D unresolved. The V and J ends lost 1 base and 1 base respectively, with 10 bases between them. Germline V gives CDR1 LGHNA, CDR2 YSLEER. The CDR3 contains 15 residues. In DNA, the CDR3 is TGCGCCAGCAGCCAAGCCCGGGGAGGTAACTATGGCTACACCTTC. Its protein is CASSQARGGNYGYTF.

The chain employs TRBV4-1 and TRBJ2-7; no firm D call. Germline V CDR1 and CDR2: MGHRA, YSYEKL. Trimming removed 2 bases at V and 12 bases at J, with 17 bases between. The CDR3 consists of 13 residues. The CDR3 DNA reads as TGCGCCAGCAGCCAATTCGCCGGTTGGTCTCTGTACTTC. Translation gives CASSQFAGWSLYF.

This sequence joins TRBV2 and TRBJ2-1, with 11 bases fitting TRBD2. V lost 1 base and J lost 6; bases outside the gene matches: 11. From germline, CDR1 is SNHLY and CDR2 FYNNEI. The CDR3 has 18 residues. CDR3 bases: TGTGCCAGCAGTGAAGGCGTTAGCGGGGGGGGTAGGGCCAATGAGCAGTTCTTC. Translated, it gives CASSEGVSGGGRANEQFF.

The V call is TRBV4-1, the J call TRBJ1-6; 7 bases are a match to TRBD1. This CDR3 is 16 amino acids long. V shed 4 bases, J shed 0 bases, and the junction held 3 bases outside the gene matches. The germline CDR1 and CDR2 sequences are MGHRA and YSYEKL. For the CDR3, the DNA is TGCGCCAGCAGCCCGACAGGGAACTCCTATAATTCACCCCTCCACTTT. Its protein is CASSPTGNSYNSPLHF.

To note about this clone: The same CDR3 also results from other DNA sequences found in this sample. The CDR3 spells CASSDGAGGTDTQYF. The CDR3, as DNA: TGTGCCAGCAGTGACGGAGCGGGAGGGACAGATACGCAGTATTTT. The rearrangement uses TRBV6-4 and TRBJ2-3; TRBD2 matches at 10 bases. The CDR3 sequence is 15 residues long. CDR1 is MRHNA, CDR2 SNTAGT, per germline. Losses at the gene ends were 2 bases for V and 3 bases for J; bases not matched to a gene: 2.

This sequence joins TRBV7-2 and TRBJ1-5; 7 bases align to TRBD1. The CDR3 covers 14 residues. Per the germline V gene, CDR1 is SGHTA and CDR2 is FQGNSA. The junction had 5 bases not matched to a gene; V was cut back by 5 bases and J by 4 bases. This CDR3 reads CASSPTGHNQPQHF. CDR3 nucleotide sequence: TGTGCCAGCAGCCCGACAGGGCATAATCAGCCCCAGCATTTT.

The gene calls are TRBV11-1 and TRBJ1-1, with no clear D. The CDR3 totals 13 residues. V dropped 2 bases and J dropped 6 bases, with 10 bases sitting between them. Germline V gene sequence: CDR1 SGHAT, CDR2 FQDESV (reference sequence). The CDR3 is CASSLNIYAEAFF. In DNA, the CDR3 is TGTGCCAGCAGCTTAAATATCTACGCTGAAGCTTTCTTT.

The gene calls are TRBV4-3 and TRBJ1-2; D is perhaps TRBD1 (5 bases). Trimming removed 3 bases from V and 5 bases from J, with 16 bases in between. This CDR3 has 15 residues. Germline values: CDR1 LGHNA, CDR2 YSLEER. For the CDR3, the DNA is TGCGCCAGCAGCCAGGCTCTCGGACAACTTTATGGCTACACCTTC. Its translation: CASSQALGQLYGYTF.

The chain employs TRBV4-2 and TRBJ2-5; 8 bases agree with TRBD2. The junction had 7 bases not matched to a gene; V was cut back by 2 bases and J by 5 bases. CDR1 and CDR2 (germline): LGHNA, YNFKEQ. The length of the CDR3 is 15 residues. The CDR3: CASSQPGGAGETQYF. CDR3 DNA: TGTGCCAGCAGCCAACCCGGGGGGGCCGGTGAGACCCAGTACTTC.